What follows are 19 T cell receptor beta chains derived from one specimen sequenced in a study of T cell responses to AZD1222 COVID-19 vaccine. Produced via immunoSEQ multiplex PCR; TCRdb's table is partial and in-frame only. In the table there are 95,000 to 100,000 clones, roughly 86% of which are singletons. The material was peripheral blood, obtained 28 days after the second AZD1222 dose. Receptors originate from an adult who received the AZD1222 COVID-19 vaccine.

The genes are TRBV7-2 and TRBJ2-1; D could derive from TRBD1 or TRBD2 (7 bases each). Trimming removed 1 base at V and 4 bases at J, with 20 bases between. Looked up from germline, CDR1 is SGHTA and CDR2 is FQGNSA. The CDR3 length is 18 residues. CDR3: CASSLVGGGGNLYNEQFF. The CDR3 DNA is TGTGCCAGCAGCTTAGTAGGGGGCGGGGGAAATTTGTACAATGAGCAGTTCTTC.

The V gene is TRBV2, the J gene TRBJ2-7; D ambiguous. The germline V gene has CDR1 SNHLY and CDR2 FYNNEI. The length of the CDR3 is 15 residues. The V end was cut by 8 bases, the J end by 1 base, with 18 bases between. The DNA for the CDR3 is TGTGCCAGCTTTTATAGGGCAGCTTTATCCTACGAGCAGTACTTC. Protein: CASFYRAALSYEQYF.

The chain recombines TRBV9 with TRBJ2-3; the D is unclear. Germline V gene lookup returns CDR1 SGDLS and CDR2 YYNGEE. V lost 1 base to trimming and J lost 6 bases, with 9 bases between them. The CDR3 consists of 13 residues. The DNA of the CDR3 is TGTGCCAGCAGCGTAAGGGTTTCCGATACGCAGTATTTT. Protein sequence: CASSVRVSDTQYF. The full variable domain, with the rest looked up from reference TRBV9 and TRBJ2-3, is DSGVTQTPKHLITATGQRVTLRCSPRSGDLSVYWYQQSLDQGLQFLIQYYNGEERAKGNILERFSAQQFPDLHSELNLSSLELGDSALYFCASSVRVSDTQYFGPGTRLTVL.

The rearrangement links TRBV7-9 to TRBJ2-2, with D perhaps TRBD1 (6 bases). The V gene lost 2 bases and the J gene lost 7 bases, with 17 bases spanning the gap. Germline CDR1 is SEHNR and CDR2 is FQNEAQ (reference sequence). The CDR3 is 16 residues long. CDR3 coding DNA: TGTGCCAGCAGCTTAATGGGGGCGATGGGCAGCGGGGAGCTGTTTTTT. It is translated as CASSLMGAMGSGELFF.

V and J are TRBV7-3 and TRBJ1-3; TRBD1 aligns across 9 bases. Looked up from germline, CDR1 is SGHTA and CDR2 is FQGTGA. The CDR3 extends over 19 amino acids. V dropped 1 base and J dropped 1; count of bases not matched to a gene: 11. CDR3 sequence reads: CASSLNQGQGFLSGNTIYF. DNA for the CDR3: TGTGCCAGCAGCTTAAATCAGGGACAGGGTTTTTTATCTGGAAACACCATATATTTT.

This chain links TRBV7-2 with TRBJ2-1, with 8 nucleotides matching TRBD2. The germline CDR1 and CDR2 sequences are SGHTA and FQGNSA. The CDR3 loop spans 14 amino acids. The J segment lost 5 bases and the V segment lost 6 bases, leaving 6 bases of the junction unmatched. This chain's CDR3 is CASRLLTSDNEQFF. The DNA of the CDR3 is TGTGCCAGCAGGCTGCTGACTAGCGACAATGAGCAGTTCTTC.

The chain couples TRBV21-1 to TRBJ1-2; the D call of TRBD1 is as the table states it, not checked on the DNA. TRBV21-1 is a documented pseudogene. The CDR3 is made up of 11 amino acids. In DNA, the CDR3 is TGTGCCAGCAGCAAGGGGACAGGCTACACCTTC. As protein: CASSKGTGYTF.

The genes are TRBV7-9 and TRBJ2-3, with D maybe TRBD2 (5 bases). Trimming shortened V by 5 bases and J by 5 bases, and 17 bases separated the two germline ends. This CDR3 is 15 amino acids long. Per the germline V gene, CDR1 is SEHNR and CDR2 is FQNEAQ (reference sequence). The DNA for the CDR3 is TGTGCCAGCAGCCCAGGATGGAGCCGGGAAGATACGCAGTATTTT. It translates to CASSPGWSREDTQYF.

DNA for the CDR3: TGTGCCAGCAGTTCAGGGGGTTGGGAAGAAAAACTGTTTTTT. It is translated as CASSSGGWEEKLFF. The chain has TRBV28 and TRBJ1-4; TRBD1 agrees at 7 bases. CDR1 is MDHEN and CDR2 is SYDVKM in the germline V gene. The CDR3 is 14 residues long. The junction had 7 bases not matched to a gene; V was cut back by 4 bases and J by 8 bases.

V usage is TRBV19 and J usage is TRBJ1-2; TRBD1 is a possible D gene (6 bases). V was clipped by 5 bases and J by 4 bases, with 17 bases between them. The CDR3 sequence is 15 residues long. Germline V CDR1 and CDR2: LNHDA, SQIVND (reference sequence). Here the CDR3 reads CASSSQGEVFYGYTF. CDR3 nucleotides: TGTGCCAGTAGTTCACAGGGCGAAGTTTTCTATGGCTACACCTTC.

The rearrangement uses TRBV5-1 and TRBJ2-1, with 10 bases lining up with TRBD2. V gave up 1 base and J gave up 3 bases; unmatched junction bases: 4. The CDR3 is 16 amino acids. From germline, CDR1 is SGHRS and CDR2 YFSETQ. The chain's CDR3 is CASSLLGLADYNEQFF. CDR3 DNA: TGCGCCAGCAGCTTGCTCGGACTAGCGGACTACAATGAGCAGTTCTTC.

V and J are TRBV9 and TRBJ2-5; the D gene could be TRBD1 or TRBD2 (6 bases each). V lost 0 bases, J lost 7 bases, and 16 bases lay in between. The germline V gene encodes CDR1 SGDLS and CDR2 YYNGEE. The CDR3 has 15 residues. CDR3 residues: CASSVAGGTSGTQYF. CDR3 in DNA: TGTGCCAGCAGCGTAGCTGGGGGGACATCGGGGACCCAGTACTTC.

As DNA, the CDR3 is TGTGCCTGGAATTTCGGACTAGCGGTCGGCACAGATACGCAGTATTTT. Translated, it gives CAWNFGLAVGTDTQYF. The chain couples TRBV30 to TRBJ2-3; 10 bases match TRBD2. CDR1 is GTSNPN, CDR2 SVGIG, per germline (reference sequence). This CDR3 contains 16 residues. Trimming cost V 4 bases and J 1 base; bases outside gene matches: 8.

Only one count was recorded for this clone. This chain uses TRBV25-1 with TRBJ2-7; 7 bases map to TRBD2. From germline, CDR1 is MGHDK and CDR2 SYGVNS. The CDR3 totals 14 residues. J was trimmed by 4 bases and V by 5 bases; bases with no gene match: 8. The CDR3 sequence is CASSPWGGSYEQYF. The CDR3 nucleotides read TGTGCCAGCAGTCCCTGGGGGGGATCTTACGAGCAGTACTTC.

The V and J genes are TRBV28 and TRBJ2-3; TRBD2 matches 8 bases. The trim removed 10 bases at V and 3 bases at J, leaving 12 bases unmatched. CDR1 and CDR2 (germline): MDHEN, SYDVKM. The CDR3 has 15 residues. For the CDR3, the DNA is TGTGCCATTTCCACAGCGGGAGAAGGTACAGATACGCAGTATTTT. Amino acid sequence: CAISTAGEGTDTQYF. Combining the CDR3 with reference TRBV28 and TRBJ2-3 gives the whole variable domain DVKVTQSSRYLVKRTGEKVFLECVQDMDHENMFWYRQDPGLGLRLIYFSYDVKMKEKGDIPEGYSVSREKKERFSLILESASTNQTSMYLCAISTAGEGTDTQYFGPGTRLTVL.

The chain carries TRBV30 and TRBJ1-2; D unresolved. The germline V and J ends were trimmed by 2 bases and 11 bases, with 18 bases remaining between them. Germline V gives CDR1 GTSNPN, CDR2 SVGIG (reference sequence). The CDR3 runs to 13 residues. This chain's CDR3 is CAWSLTLDGVYTF. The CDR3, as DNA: TGTGCCTGGAGTCTGACCCTAGACGGGGTTTACACCTTC.

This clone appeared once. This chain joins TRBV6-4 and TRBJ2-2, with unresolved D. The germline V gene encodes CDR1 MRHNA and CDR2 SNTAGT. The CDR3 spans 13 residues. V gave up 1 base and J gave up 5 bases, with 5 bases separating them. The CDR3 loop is CASSDLGTGELFF. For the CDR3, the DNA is TGTGCCAGCAGTGACTTGGGAACCGGGGAGCTGTTTTTT.

In nucleotides, the CDR3 is TGCGCCAGCAGCGGGGGTGACAGGGGGCGCCTGACTGAAGCTTTCTTT. This encodes CASSGGDRGRLTEAFF. The V gene is TRBV5-1, the J gene TRBJ1-1; 10 bases fit TRBD1. V shed 4 bases, J shed 5 bases, and the junction held 11 bases outside the gene matches. Germline CDR1 and CDR2: SGHRS and YFSETQ. There are 16 residues in the CDR3.

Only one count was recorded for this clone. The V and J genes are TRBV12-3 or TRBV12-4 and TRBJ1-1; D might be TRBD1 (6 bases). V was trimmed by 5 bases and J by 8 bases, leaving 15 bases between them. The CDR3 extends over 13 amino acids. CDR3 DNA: TGTGCCAGCAGTGCTACAGGGTACCCCGAAGCTTTCTTT. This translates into CASSATGYPEAFF.